The 30 T cell receptor beta chains below were found in one sample sequenced in a study of blood T cell repertoires in COVID-19. The protocol was immunoSEQ multiplex PCR, while the TCRdb copy is restricted to in-frame clones and leaves out a portion. This table has around 200,000 clones, more than 80% appearing once. Sequencing was performed on peripheral blood. The receptors originated from a woman younger than 45 with COVID-19, enrolled during active disease.

This chain joins TRBV5-1 and TRBJ1-2; perhaps TRBD1 as D (5 bases). The CDR3 is 14 residues long. Germline V gene data show CDR1 as SGHRS and CDR2 as YFSETQ. Deletions cut 0 bases from V and 6 bases from J, with 12 bases between. DNA for the CDR3: TGCGCCAGCAGCTTGGGACAGCAATTTGATGGCTACACCTTC. Its translation is CASSLGQQFDGYTF.

The V and J genes are TRBV7-2 and TRBJ1-1; the D gene is possibly TRBD1 (6 bases). This CDR3 has 13 amino acids. V was pared by 3 bases and J by 8 bases, with 13 bases between. The germline gives CDR1 SGHTA, CDR2 FQGNSA. The CDR3 here is CASSFLPGQEAFF. CDR3 DNA: TGTGCCAGCAGCTTTCTCCCCGGACAGGAAGCTTTCTTT.

Here the CDR3 reads CASSQDSFRGYTF. The CDR3, as DNA: TGTGCCAGCAGCCAGGACAGCTTTAGAGGCTACACCTTC. The gene calls are TRBV5-5 and TRBJ1-2; D is possibly TRBD1 (6 bases). V lost 4 bases and J 8 bases, leaving 15 bases between the germline ends. The CDR3 runs 13 residues. Germline V gene sequence: CDR1 SGHKS, CDR2 YYEKEE (reference sequence).

This chain links TRBV11-1 with TRBJ2-5; TRBD2 agrees at 11 bases. CDR3 length: 16 amino acids. Germline V gene lookup returns CDR1 SGHAT and CDR2 FQDESV (reference sequence). V lost 2 bases, J lost 1 base, and 3 bases stayed unmatched. Here the CDR3 reads CASSLTSGSIQETQYF. DNA for the CDR3: TGTGCCAGCAGCTTAACTAGCGGGAGTATCCAAGAGACCCAGTACTTC.

This chain connects TRBV27 to TRBJ1-4; 7 bases line up with TRBD1. The germline CDR1 and CDR2 sequences are MNHEY and SMNVEV (reference sequence). V was clipped by 1 base and J by 6 bases; unmatched bases: 11. The CDR3 loop spans 17 amino acids. The CDR3 region is CASSLLQGPKVYEKLFF. As DNA, the CDR3 is TGTGCCAGCAGTTTATTACAGGGGCCAAAGGTTTATGAAAAACTGTTTTTT.

The J gene is TRBJ2-1, the V gene TRBV30; no definite D call. CDR3 length: 12 residues. V gave up 2 bases and J gave up 9 bases, with 11 bases separating them. Germline V gives CDR1 GTSNPN, CDR2 SVGIG (reference sequence). The DNA of the CDR3 is TGTGCCTGGAGTTTAGACTTTACTGAGCAGTTCTTC. It is translated as CAWSLDFTEQFF.

V gene TRBV19 combines with J gene TRBJ1-3, with 7 bases identical to TRBD1. Germline CDR1 LNHDA, CDR2 SQIVND (reference sequence). The CDR3 totals 15 residues. The V and J ends lost 7 bases and 7 bases, in that order; junction bases with no gene match: 13. CDR3: CASIRTGENWNTIYF. CDR3 nucleotide sequence: TGTGCCAGTATCAGGACAGGCGAGAACTGGAACACCATATATTTT.

The V gene is TRBV9, the J gene TRBJ2-2; 7 bases fit TRBD2. CDR1 is SGDLS, CDR2 YYNGEE, per germline. The V and J ends lost 2 bases and 1 base, in that order; junction bases with no gene match: 11. The CDR3 has 18 amino acids. The CDR3 loop reads CASSVGGAGAMNTGELFF. DNA of the CDR3: TGTGCCAGCAGCGTGGGAGGCGCGGGAGCTATGAACACCGGGGAGCTGTTTTTT. The full variable domain, with the rest looked up from reference TRBV9 and TRBJ2-2, is DSGVTQTPKHLITATGQRVTLRCSPRSGDLSVYWYQQSLDQGLQFLIQYYNGEERAKGNILERFSAQQFPDLHSELNLSSLELGDSALYFCASSVGGAGAMNTGELFFGEGSRLTVL.

The chain is built from TRBV9 and TRBJ2-5; 16 bases match TRBD2. Trimming took 3 bases from V and 5 from J; bases not matched to a gene: 7. CDR3 length: 17 amino acids. CDR1 and CDR2 (germline): SGDLS, YYNGEE. The CDR3 loop is CASSDGTSGRARETQYF. In nucleotides, the CDR3 is TGTGCCAGCAGCGATGGGACTAGCGGGAGGGCCCGGGAGACCCAGTACTTC.

The gene calls are TRBV20-1 and TRBJ2-3; D is undetermined. This CDR3 has 13 amino acids. Germline CDR1 DFQATT, CDR2 SNEGSKA (reference sequence). Trimming took 3 bases from V and 1 from J, leaving 8 bases between them. The CDR3: CSASMAGTDTQYF. CDR3 DNA sequence: TGCAGTGCTAGTATGGCGGGCACAGATACGCAGTATTTT.

V usage is TRBV28 and J usage is TRBJ1-1; 7 bases fit TRBD1. This CDR3 spans 13 amino acids. Germline V gene lookup returns CDR1 MDHEN and CDR2 SYDVKM. Trimming at V came to 6 bases and at J to 1 base, leaving 2 bases not matched to a gene. The CDR3 region has the DNA TGTGCCAGCAGACCAGGGGGGAACACTGAAGCTTTCTTT. It specifies CASRPGGNTEAFF.

V gene TRBV5-4 combines with J gene TRBJ2-3, with 9 bases aligning to TRBD2. Germline CDR1 SGHNT, CDR2 YYREEE (reference sequence). The trim removed 0 bases at V and 6 bases at J, leaving 8 bases unmatched. There are 16 residues in the CDR3. The CDR3 loop is CASSLASGTRADTQYF. The CDR3 DNA follows: TGTGCCAGCAGCTTGGCTAGCGGGACACGTGCGGATACGCAGTATTTT.

V and J are TRBV5-1 and TRBJ2-7; 11 bases agree with TRBD2. CDR1 SGHRS and CDR2 YFSETQ come from the germline V gene. CDR3 size: 16 residues. Germline trimming cut 4 bases from V and 8 bases from J; bases unmatched to any gene: 14. The DNA of the CDR3 is TGCGCCAGCAGCCCCCGACAAACTAGCGGGAGTATACAGCAGTACTTC. Translation gives CASSPRQTSGSIQQYF. The full variable domain, with the rest looked up from reference TRBV5-1 and TRBJ2-7, is KAGVTQTPRYLIKTRGQQVTLSCSPISGHRSVSWYQQTPGQGLQFLFEYFSETQRNKGNFPGRFSGRQFSNSRSEMNVSTLELGDSALYLCASSPRQTSGSIQQYFGPGTRLTVT.

The chain recombines TRBV3-1 (or the pseudogene TRBV3-2) with TRBJ1-2, with unresolved D. The CDR3 totals 15 residues. Germline CDR1 and CDR2: LGHDT and YNNKEL (reference sequence). The V and J ends lost 4 bases and 8 bases respectively, with 20 bases between them. The CDR3 region has the DNA TGTGCCAGCAGCCCTCAATGGTCCCTCCTAGGAGGCTACACCTTC. Translated: CASSPQWSLLGGYTF.

This chain connects TRBV2 to TRBJ2-7; 9 positions match TRBD2. The germline V gene encodes CDR1 SNHLY and CDR2 FYNNEI. The J segment lost 2 bases and the V segment lost 6 bases, leaving 2 bases of the junction unmatched. The CDR3 totals 13 residues. The CDR3 DNA follows: TGTGCCAGCAGGGGCGGGGGGGCCTACGAGCAGTACTTC. Its protein product is CASRGGGAYEQYF.

This chain joins TRBV30 and TRBJ1-6; TRBD1 is a possible D gene (5 bases). Trimming cost V 5 bases and J 10 bases, with 21 bases left between them. The CDR3 contains 15 residues. From germline, CDR1 is GTSNPN and CDR2 SVGIG (reference sequence). CDR3 DNA sequence: TGTGCCTGGGAAAGGAACAGGCAGGCGAAGTCACCCCTCCACTTT. It codes for CAWERNRQAKSPLHF.

J is TRBJ1-4 and V is TRBV19; D gene unclear. This CDR3 has 12 amino acids. Germline V lookup: CDR1 LNHDA, CDR2 SQIVND (reference sequence). V lost 2 bases to trimming and J lost 13 bases, with 11 bases between them. CDR3 coding DNA: TGTGCCAGTAGTATACGGGGAGCAGGACTGTTTTTT. It yields the protein CASSIRGAGLFF.

V gene TRBV15 combines with J gene TRBJ2-2; weak D call: TRBD2 (5 bases). Trimming removed 8 bases from V and 3 bases from J, with 10 bases in between. In germline, CDR1 is LNHNV, CDR2 YYDKDF (reference sequence). This CDR3 is 13 amino acids long. CDR3 residues: CATAGGYTGELFF. CDR3 nucleotide sequence: TGTGCCACCGCGGGCGGATACACCGGGGAGCTGTTTTTT.

The chain has TRBV6-5 and TRBJ1-1; 7 bases are a match to TRBD1. Germline V gene data show CDR1 as MNHEY and CDR2 as SVGAGI. CDR3 length equals 13 residues. The V and J ends lost 7 bases and 5 bases, in that order; junction bases with no gene match: 7. In nucleotides, the CDR3 is TGTGCCAGCAAACGACAGGGTACGACTGAAGCTTTCTTT. Translated: CASKRQGTTEAFF.

This chain links TRBV11-2 with TRBJ2-2; 7 bases are shared with TRBD1. Germline-derived CDR1 and CDR2 are SGHAT and FQNNGV. CDR3 length: 17 amino acids. Germline trimming cut 0 bases from V and 5 bases from J; bases unmatched to any gene: 9. The CDR3 spells CASSLDLGRGSTGELFF. CDR3 nucleotide sequence: TGTGCCAGCAGCTTAGATCTCGGCAGGGGGAGTACCGGGGAGCTGTTTTTT.

The V and J genes are TRBV13 and TRBJ2-1; D uncertain. Per the germline V gene, CDR1 is PRHDT and CDR2 is FYEKMQ (reference sequence). This CDR3 region has 11 residues. The ends were cut back, 1 base at V and 10 bases at J, with 5 bases in the middle. The CDR3 reads CASSLVREQFF. The CDR3 DNA sequence: TGTGCCAGCAGCTTAGTTCGGGAGCAGTTCTTC.

V usage is TRBV25-1 and J usage is TRBJ1-2; possibly TRBD1 for D (5 bases). The CDR3 has 17 residues. Trimming left V 1 base short and J 7 bases short, with 22 bases between. The germline V gene has CDR1 MGHDK and CDR2 SYGVNS. CDR3 in amino acids: CASSESGGTTDRSGYTF. The CDR3 bases are TGTGCCAGCAGTGAATCTGGGGGGACTACAGACCGGAGTGGCTACACCTTC.

The genes are TRBV7-9 and TRBJ2-3, with TRBD2 as a possible D gene (5 bases). The V and J ends lost 3 bases and 3 bases respectively, with 19 bases between them. This CDR3 is 17 amino acids long. CDR1 and CDR2 from the germline V gene are SEHNR and FQNEAQ (reference sequence). The chain's CDR3 is CASSLRFFAEGTDTQYF. The CDR3 DNA follows: TGTGCCAGCAGCTTGAGGTTTTTCGCCGAGGGAACAGATACGCAGTATTTT. The full variable domain, completed using reference TRBV7-9 and TRBJ2-3, is DTGVSQNPRHKITKRGQNVTFRCDPISEHNRLYWYRQTLGQGPEFLTYFQNEAQLEKSRLLSDRFSAERPKGSFSTLEIQRTEQGDSAMYLCASSLRFFAEGTDTQYFGPGTRLTVL.

The chain links TRBV6-2 or TRBV6-3 to TRBJ1-2, with 8 bases identical to TRBD1. With 6 bases clipped from V and 4 bases from J, the junction kept 13 bases outside the gene matches. Germline CDR1 is MNHEY and CDR2 is SVGEGT. CDR3 length: 16 residues. CDR3 sequence reads: CASSPGQAILRYGYTF. Written as DNA, the CDR3 is TGTGCCAGCAGCCCGGGACAGGCAATTCTCCGCTATGGCTACACCTTC.

This chain connects TRBV5-4 to TRBJ2-2; 8 nucleotides align to TRBD2. After removal of 4 bases from V and 4 bases from J, the junction contained 9 bases not matched to a gene. Germline loops: CDR1 SGHNT, CDR2 YYREEE (reference sequence). The CDR3 contains 16 residues. The CDR3 region is CASSQPLAGSTGELFF. CDR3 in DNA: TGTGCCAGCAGCCAGCCTCTAGCGGGTAGCACCGGGGAGCTGTTTTTT.

The CDR3 loop is CASSLTGKDTEAFF. The DNA of the CDR3 is TGTGCCAGCAGCTTGACAGGGAAGGACACTGAAGCTTTCTTT. The rearrangement uses TRBV7-2 and TRBJ1-1; 7 nucleotides align to TRBD1. The CDR3 has 14 residues. Germline V gene sequence: CDR1 SGHTA, CDR2 FQGNSA. After removal of 3 bases from V and 3 bases from J, the junction contained 4 bases not matched to a gene.

A single count supports this clone. This chain joins TRBV7-2 and TRBJ2-1; possible D gene TRBD2, 7 bases. The germline V gene has CDR1 SGHTA and CDR2 FQGNSA. CDR3 size: 13 residues. Trimming took off 1 base at V and 9 bases at J, with 10 bases between the two ends. CDR3 loop: CASSLGGGLEQFF. As DNA, the CDR3 is TGTGCCAGCAGCTTAGGCGGGGGCCTTGAGCAGTTCTTC.

The gene calls are TRBV10-3 and TRBJ1-2; tentatively, D is TRBD1 (5 bases). The length of the CDR3 is 13 residues. Germline V gene lookup returns CDR1 ENHRY and CDR2 SYGVKD. Trimming took off 10 bases at V and 10 bases at J, with 22 bases between the two ends. The CDR3 loop is CATLSTGPYDYTF. For the CDR3, the DNA is TGTGCCACCCTCAGCACAGGCCCCTACGACTACACCTTC.

The chain links TRBV28 to TRBJ2-5; TRBD2 matches at 11 bases. V dropped 4 bases and J dropped 4; count of bases not matched to a gene: 14. CDR1 MDHEN and CDR2 SYDVKM come from the germline V gene. The CDR3 length is 18 residues. CDR3 sequence: CASSWGGLAGGQGETQYF. CDR3 DNA: TGTGCCAGCAGTTGGGGAGGGCTAGCGGGGGGTCAGGGAGAGACCCAGTACTTC.

This clone has only a few counts. This chain connects TRBV6-6 to TRBJ2-7; D gene uncertain. Germline V gene data show CDR1 as MNHNY and CDR2 as SVGAGI (reference sequence). The CDR3 contains 12 residues. The V end was cut by 2 bases, the J end by 7 bases, with 9 bases between. CDR3 nucleotide sequence: TGTGCCAGCAGTTACGGAGTGTGGGAGCAGTACTTC. This sequence encodes CASSYGVWEQYF.